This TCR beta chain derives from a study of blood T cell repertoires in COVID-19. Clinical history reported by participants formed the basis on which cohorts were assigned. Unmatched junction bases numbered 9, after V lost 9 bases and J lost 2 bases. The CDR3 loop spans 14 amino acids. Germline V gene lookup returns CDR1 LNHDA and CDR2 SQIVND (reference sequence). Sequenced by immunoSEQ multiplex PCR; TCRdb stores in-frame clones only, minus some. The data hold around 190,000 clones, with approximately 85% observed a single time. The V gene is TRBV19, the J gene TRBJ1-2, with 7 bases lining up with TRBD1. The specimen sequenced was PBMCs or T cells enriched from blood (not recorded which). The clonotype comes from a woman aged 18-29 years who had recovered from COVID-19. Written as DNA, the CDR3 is TGTGCCAGCACACCGACAGGGATAAACTATGGCTACACCTTC. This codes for CASTPTGINYGYTF.